This T cell receptor beta chain was sequenced during a study of shared clonotypes between healthy human individuals. Overall study findings and caveats: The donor pool, a small one, limited the genetic and exposure-history diversity represented. Clonotypes that were shared across a handful of donors made up around 5% of naive CD4 clonotypes. Memory subsets generally showed lower estimated richness than naive subsets.

Assay used: immunoSEQ multiplex PCR; TCRdb lists only in-frame clones, some missing. The sample includes 740,000 or so clones, 55% to 85% of them seen just once. To note about this clone: Its cognate antigen is unknown.

Germline V gene data show CDR1 as MDHEN and CDR2 as SYDVKM. This CDR3 has 17 amino acids. V was clipped by 5 bases and J by 5 bases, with 24 bases between them. The CD4+ fraction was divided into a CD45RA+ naive subset and a CD45RA-negative memory subset. The sequenced sample was memory CD4+ T cells sorted from blood. As to subset: CD45RA-negative fraction. V and J are TRBV28 and TRBJ2-5; D is uncertain. The sequence was collected from a woman aged 25 to 39 in good health. The CDR3 here is CASSPTRVRKRRETQYF. CDR3 bases: TGTGCCAGCAGTCCCACCCGGGTCCGTAAGAGGCGGGAGACCCAGTACTTC.